Sequencing of this T cell receptor beta chain was carried out in a study of T cell responses to AZD1222 COVID-19 vaccine. Study results and caveats: In a largely white British group with more females than males, clonal diversity was possibly underestimated.

The assay was immunoSEQ multiplex PCR, and TCRdb's table has in-frame clones only and misses some. The data contain about 110,000 clones, 82% of them seen just once; the ten biggest clones take up more than 4.5%. V was shortened by 3 bases and J by 3 bases, with 9 bases between the two germline ends. Looked up from germline, CDR1 is GTSNPN and CDR2 is SVGIG (reference sequence). The CDR3 contains 13 residues. Regarding this clone: As yet, its antigen is unknown.

The chain is built from TRBV30 and TRBJ1-5; no definite D call. The sample in question was peripheral blood, obtained on day 0 of AZD1222 vaccination. This TCR was recovered from an adult in good health. The CDR3 nucleotides read TGTGCCTGGAGCCTACACGACAATCAGCCCCAGCATTTT. Amino acids: CAWSLHDNQPQHF. Together with reference TRBV30 and TRBJ1-5, the CDR3 gives the full variable domain: SQTIHQWPATLVQPVGSPLSLECTVEGTSNPNLYWYRQAAGRGLQLLFYSVGIGQISSEVPQNLSASRPQDRQFILSSKKLLLSDSGFYLCAWSLHDNQPQHFGDGTRLSIL.